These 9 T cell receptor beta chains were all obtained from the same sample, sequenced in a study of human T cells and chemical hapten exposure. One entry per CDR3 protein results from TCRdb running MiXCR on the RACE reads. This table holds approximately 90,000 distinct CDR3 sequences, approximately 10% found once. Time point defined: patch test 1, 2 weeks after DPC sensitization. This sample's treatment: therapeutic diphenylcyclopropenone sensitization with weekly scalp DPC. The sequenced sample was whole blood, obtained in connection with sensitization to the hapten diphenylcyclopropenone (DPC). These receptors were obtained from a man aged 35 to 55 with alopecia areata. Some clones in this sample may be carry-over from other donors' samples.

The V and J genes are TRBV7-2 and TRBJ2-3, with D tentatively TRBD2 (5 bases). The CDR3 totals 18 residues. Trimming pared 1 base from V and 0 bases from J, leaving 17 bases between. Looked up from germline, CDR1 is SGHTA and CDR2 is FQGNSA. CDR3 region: CASSLEASGGASTDTQYF. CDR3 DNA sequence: TGTGCCAGCAGCTTAGAGGCGAGCGGAGGAGCTAGCACAGATACGCAGTATTTT.

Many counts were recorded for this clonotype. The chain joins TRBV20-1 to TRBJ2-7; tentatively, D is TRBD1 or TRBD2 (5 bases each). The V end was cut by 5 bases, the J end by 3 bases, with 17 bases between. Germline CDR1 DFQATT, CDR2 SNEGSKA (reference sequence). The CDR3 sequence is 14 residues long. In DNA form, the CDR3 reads TGCAGTGCTCCTCTTGTTCCGGGACGCTACGAGCAGTACTTC. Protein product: CSAPLVPGRYEQYF.

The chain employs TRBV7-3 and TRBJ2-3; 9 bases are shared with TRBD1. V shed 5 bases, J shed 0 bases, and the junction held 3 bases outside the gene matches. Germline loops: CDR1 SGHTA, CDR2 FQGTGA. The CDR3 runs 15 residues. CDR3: CASSIQGASTDTQYF. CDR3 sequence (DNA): TGTGCCAGCAGCATACAGGGGGCTAGCACAGATACGCAGTATTTT. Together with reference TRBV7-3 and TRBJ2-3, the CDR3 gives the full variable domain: GAGVSQTPSNKVTEKGKYVELRCDPISGHTALYWYRQSLGQGPEFLIYFQGTGAADDSGLPNDRFFAVRPEGSVSTLKIQRTERGDSAVYLCASSIQGASTDTQYFGPGTRLTVL.

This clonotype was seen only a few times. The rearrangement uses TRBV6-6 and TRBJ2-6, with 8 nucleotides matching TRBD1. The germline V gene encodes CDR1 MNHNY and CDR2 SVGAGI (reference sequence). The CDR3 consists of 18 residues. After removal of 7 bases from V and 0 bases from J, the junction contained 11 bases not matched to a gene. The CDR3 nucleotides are TGTGCCAGCAACGATCGGACAGGGAGATACTCTGGGGCCAACGTCCTGACTTTC. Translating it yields CASNDRTGRYSGANVLTF.

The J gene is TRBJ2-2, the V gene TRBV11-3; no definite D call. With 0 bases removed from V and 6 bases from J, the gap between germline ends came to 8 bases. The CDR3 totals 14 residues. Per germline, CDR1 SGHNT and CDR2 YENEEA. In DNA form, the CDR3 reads TGTGCCAGCAGCTTAGATCGCCCGCCCGGGGAGCTGTTTTTT. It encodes CASSLDRPPGELFF.

The CDR3 DNA is TGTGCCAGCAAATCGTACAGGGTAGAAGAGACCCAGTACTTC. This codes for CASKSYRVEETQYF. V gene TRBV27 combines with J gene TRBJ2-5; D might be TRBD1 (6 bases). With 7 bases removed from V and 3 bases from J, the gap between germline ends came to 15 bases. This CDR3 has 14 amino acids. The germline gives CDR1 MNHEY, CDR2 SMNVEV (reference sequence).

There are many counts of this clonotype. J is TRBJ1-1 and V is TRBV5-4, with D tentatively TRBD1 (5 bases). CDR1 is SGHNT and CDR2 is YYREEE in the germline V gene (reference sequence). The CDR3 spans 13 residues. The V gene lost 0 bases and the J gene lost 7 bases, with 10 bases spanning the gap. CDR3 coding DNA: TGTGCCAGCAGCTTGGAACCCCAGGGTGAAGCTTTCTTT. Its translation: CASSLEPQGEAFF.

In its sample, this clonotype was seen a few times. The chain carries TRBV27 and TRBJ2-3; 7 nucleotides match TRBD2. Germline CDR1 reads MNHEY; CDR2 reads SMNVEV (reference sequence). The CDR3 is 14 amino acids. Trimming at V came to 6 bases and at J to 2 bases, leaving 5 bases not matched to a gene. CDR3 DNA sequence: TGTGCCAGCAGGCCAGCGGGGTCCACAGATACGCAGTATTTT. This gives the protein CASRPAGSTDTQYF.

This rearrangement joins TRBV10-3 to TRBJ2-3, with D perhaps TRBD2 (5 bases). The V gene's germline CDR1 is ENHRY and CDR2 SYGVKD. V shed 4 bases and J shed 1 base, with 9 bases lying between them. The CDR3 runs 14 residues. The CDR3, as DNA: TGTGCCATCAGTGGGGATAGCGGCACAGATACGCAGTATTTT. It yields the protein CAISGDSGTDTQYF.